The 2 T cell receptor beta chains below come from one sample, sequenced in a study of blood T cells in healthy people across ages. Alongside a J-beta primer mix, a sample-barcoded 5' primer served in a second PCR lasting roughly 6 to 11 cycles. TCRdb re-analysed the 5' RACE reads in MiXCR, keeping a single row per CDR3 protein. The sample carries 1.5 million to 2 million distinct CDR3 sequences, approximately 40% recorded once. Sample: blood. The source of these receptors is a human donor in good health.

For this clonotype: Mismatch with germline at one junction end may stem from a read error. This sequence joins TRBV5-1 and TRBJ2-7, with 10 nucleotides matching TRBD2. Germline V gene data show CDR1 as SGHRS and CDR2 as YFSETQ. This CDR3 is 14 amino acids long. The CDR3 region has the DNA TGCGCCGGCAGAACTAGCGGGGATACCTACGAGCAGTACTTC. Encoded protein: CAGRTSGDTYEQYF.

The chain links TRBV6-6 to TRBJ2-4; D is uncertain. The J call may be in error: the DNA end matches TRBJ2-7 better. The germline CDR1 and CDR2 sequences are MNHNY and SVGAGI (reference sequence). The CDR3 consists of 12 residues. The CDR3 protein is CASSMSPYEQYF. CDR3 bases: TGTGCCAGCAGCATGTCGCCCTACGAGCAGTACTTC.